The entry below describes one TCR beta chain. Its antigen is currently unknown. For sequencing, patients were chosen who had shown expansion of CD8+CD57+ cells by flow cytometry. As a group, the patients uniformly had severe acquired aplastic anemia. Patients were therapy-naive when their blood was sampled. These data originate in a study of CD8+CD57+ T cells in acquired aplastic anemia. About the research overall: When averaged, DNA from sorted CD4+ and CD8+ cells came to around 3 ug. The study's findings and limits: Patients and controls were found to share around 30 CD8+ CDR3 sequences.

Using genomic DNA as the template, TCR beta VDJ and CDR3 profiling was carried out. One entry per CDR3 protein, called by TCRdb with MiXCR from the reads. The sample has roughly 160,000 distinct CDR3 sequences; 45% to 55% are singletons. From germline, CDR1 is SQVTM and CDR2 ANQGSEA. V gave up 4 bases and J gave up 0 bases; unmatched junction bases: 3. The CDR3 totals 13 residues. The clonotype comes from a human donor with aplastic anemia. V usage is TRBV29-1 and J usage is TRBJ2-7, with 7 bases lining up with TRBD2. What was sequenced was sorted CD4+, CD8+, or CD8+CD57+ T cells (not recorded which) from PBMCs. The CDR3 DNA reads as TGCAGCGTTGTGGGGGGGATCTCCTACGAGCAGTACTTC. It translates to CSVVGGISYEQYF.